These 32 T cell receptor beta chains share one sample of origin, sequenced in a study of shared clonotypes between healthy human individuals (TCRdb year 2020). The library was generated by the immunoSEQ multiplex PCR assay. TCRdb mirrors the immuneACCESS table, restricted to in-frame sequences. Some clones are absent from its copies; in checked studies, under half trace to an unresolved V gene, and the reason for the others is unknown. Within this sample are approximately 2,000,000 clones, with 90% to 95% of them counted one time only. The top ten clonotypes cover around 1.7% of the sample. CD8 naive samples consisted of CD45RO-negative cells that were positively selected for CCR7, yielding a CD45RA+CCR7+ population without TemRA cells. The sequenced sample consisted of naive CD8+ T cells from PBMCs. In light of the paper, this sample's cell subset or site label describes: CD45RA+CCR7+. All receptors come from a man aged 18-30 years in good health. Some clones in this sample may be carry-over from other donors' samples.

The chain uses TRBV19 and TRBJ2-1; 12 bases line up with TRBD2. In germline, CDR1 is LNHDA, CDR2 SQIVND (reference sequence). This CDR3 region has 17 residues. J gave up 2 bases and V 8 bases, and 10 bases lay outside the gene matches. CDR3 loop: CASAPPGLAGPYNEQFF. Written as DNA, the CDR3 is TGTGCCAGTGCCCCTCCTGGACTAGCGGGACCCTACAATGAGCAGTTCTTC.

The CDR3 is CAWASGSGNEQFF. The DNA for the CDR3 is TGTGCCTGGGCTAGCGGGAGTGGCAATGAGCAGTTCTTC. This chain joins TRBV30 and TRBJ2-1; TRBD2 agrees at 10 bases. Germline CDR1 is GTSNPN and CDR2 is SVGIG (reference sequence). J lost 6 bases, V lost 5 bases, and 4 bases had no gene match. CDR3 length equals 13 residues.

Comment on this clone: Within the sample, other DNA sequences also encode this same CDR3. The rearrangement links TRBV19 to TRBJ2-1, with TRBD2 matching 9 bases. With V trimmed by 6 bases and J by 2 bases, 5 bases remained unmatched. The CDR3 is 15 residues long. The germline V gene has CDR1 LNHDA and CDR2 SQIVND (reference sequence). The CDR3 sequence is CASSPGLAAYNEQFF. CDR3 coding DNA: TGTGCCAGTAGCCCGGGACTAGCCGCCTACAATGAGCAGTTCTTC.

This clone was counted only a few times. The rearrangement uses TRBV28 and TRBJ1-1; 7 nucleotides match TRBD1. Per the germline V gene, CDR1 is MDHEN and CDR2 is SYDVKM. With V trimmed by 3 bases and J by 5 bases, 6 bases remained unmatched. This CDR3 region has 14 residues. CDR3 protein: CASSFTGDGTEAFF. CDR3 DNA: TGTGCCAGCAGTTTTACAGGGGATGGAACTGAAGCTTTCTTT.

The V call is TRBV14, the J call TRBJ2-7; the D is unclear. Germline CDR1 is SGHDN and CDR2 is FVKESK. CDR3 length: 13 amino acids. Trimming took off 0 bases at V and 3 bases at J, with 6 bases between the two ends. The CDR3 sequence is CASSQDRFYEQYF. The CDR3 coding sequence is TGTGCCAGCAGCCAAGACCGGTTCTACGAGCAGTACTTC.

The CDR3 loop reads CASSSITNTGELFF. The CDR3 bases are TGTGCCAGCAGCTCTATCACGAACACCGGGGAGCTGTTTTTT. This chain joins TRBV27 and TRBJ2-2; unclear D gene. The CDR3 length is 14 residues. V gave up 6 bases and J gave up 0 bases, with 8 bases separating them. Germline V gene sequence: CDR1 MNHEY, CDR2 SMNVEV (reference sequence).

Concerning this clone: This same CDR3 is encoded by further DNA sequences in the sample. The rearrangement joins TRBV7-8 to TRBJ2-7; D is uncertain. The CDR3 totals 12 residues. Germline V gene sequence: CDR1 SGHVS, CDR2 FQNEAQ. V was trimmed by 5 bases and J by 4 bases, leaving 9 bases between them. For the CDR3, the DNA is TGTGCCAGCAGCCAGGACCCGTACGAGCAGTACTTC. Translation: CASSQDPYEQYF.

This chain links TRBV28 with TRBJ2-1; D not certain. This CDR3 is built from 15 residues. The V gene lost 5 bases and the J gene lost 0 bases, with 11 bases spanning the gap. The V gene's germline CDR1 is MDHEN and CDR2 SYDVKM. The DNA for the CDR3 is TGTGCCAGCAGTCCGTTAAAGAGCTCCTACAATGAGCAGTTCTTC. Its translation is CASSPLKSSYNEQFF.

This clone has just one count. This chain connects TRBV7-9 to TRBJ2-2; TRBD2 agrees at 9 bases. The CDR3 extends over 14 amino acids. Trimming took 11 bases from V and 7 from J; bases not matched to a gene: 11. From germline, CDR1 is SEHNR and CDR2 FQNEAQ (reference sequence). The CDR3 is CAARSGGRGGELFF. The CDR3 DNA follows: TGTGCCGCGAGAAGCGGGGGGCGAGGCGGGGAGCTGTTTTTT.

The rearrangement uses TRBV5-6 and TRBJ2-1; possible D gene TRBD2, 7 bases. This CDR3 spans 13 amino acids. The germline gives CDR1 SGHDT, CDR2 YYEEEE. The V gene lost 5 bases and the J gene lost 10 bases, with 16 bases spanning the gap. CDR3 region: CASSHGAGAEQFF. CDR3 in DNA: TGTGCCAGCAGTCACGGGGCGGGGGCCGAGCAGTTCTTC.

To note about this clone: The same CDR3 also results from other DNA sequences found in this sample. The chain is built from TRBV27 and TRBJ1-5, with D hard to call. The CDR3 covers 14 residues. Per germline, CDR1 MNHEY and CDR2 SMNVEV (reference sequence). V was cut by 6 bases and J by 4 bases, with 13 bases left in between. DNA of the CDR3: TGTGCCAGCAGCCCGCTGCGGGTTAATCAGCCCCAGCATTTT. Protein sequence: CASSPLRVNQPQHF.

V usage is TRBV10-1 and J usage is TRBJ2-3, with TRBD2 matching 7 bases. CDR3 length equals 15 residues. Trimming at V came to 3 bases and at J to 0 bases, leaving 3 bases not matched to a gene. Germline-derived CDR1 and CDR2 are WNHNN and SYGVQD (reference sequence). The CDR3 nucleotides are TGCGCCAGCAGTGACCTAGCGGTTAGCACAGATACGCAGTATTTT. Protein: CASSDLAVSTDTQYF.

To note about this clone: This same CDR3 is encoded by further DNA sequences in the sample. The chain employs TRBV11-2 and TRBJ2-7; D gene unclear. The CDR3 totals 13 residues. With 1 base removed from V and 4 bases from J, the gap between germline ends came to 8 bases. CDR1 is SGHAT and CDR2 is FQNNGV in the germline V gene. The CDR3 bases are TGTGCCAGCAGCTTAGTCACTGATTACGAGCAGTACTTC. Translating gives CASSLVTDYEQYF.

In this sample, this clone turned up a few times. CDR3: CASSLGVAHYYGYTF. CDR3 bases: TGTGCCAGCAGCTTAGGGGTGGCGCACTACTATGGCTACACCTTC. The rearrangement joins TRBV5-6 to TRBJ1-2; D possibly corresponds to TRBD1 (5 bases). Germline CDR1 is SGHDT and CDR2 is YYEEEE. The ends were cut back, 2 bases at V and 3 bases at J, with 14 bases in the middle. This CDR3 comprises 15 residues.

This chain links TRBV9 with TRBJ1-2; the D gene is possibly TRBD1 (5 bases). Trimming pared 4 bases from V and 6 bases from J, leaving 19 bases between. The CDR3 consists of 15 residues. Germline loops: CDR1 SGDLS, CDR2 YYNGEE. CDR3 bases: TGTGCCAGCAGCTTCTTAAGAACGGGGGGTGATGGCTACACCTTC. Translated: CASSFLRTGGDGYTF.

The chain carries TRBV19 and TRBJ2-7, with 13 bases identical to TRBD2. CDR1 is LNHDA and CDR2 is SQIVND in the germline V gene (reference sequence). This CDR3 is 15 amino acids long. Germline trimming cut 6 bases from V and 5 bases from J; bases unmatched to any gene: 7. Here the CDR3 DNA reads TGTGCCAGTAGACCACTAGCGGGAGGGCCTAACGAGCAGTACTTC. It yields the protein CASRPLAGGPNEQYF. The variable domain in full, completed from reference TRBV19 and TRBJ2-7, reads DGGITQSPKYLFRKEGQNVTLSCEQNLNHDAMYWYRQDPGQGLRLIYYSQIVNDFQKGDIAEGYSVSREKKESFPLTVTSAQKNPTAFYLCASRPLAGGPNEQYFGPGTRLTVT.

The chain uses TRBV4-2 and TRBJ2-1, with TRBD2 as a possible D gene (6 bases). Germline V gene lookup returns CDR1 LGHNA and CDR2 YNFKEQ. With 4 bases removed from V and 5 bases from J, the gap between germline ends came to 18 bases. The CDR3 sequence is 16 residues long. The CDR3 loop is CASSPIIGGIDNEQFF. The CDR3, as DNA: TGTGCCAGCAGCCCAATTATAGGCGGGATAGACAATGAGCAGTTCTTC.

The CDR3 coding sequence is TGTGCCACCCAGGGGACAGGGTCGGTGGATGAGCAGTTCTTC. Translating gives CATQGTGSVDEQFF. The chain links TRBV2 to TRBJ2-1, with TRBD1 matching 9 bases. This CDR3 has 14 amino acids. The V gene end was trimmed by 10 bases and the J gene end by 8 bases; junction bases not matched to a gene: 12. CDR1 is SNHLY, CDR2 FYNNEI, per germline.

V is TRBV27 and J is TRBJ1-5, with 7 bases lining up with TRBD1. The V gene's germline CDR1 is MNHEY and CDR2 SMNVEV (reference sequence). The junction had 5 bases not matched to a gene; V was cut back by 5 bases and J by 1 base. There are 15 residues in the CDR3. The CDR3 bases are TGTGCCAGCAGTCAGCACAGGGGCAGCAATCAGCCCCAGCATTTT. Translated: CASSQHRGSNQPQHF.

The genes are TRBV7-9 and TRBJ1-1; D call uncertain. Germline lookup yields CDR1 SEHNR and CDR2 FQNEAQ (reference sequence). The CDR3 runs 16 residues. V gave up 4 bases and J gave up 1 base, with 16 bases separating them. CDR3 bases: TGTGCCAGCAGCTCCACCCGGATCGGCAGGAACACTGAAGCTTTCTTT. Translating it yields CASSSTRIGRNTEAFF.

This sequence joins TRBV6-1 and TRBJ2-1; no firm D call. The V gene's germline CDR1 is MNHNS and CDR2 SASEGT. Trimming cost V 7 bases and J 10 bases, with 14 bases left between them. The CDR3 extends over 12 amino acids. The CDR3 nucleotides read TGTGCCAGCATGGGTTTGGGCGGCGAGCAGTTCTTC. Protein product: CASMGLGGEQFF.

For the CDR3, the DNA is TGTGCCAGCAGCCCCACGGCCACTAACTATGGCTACACCTTC. This translates into CASSPTATNYGYTF. This sequence joins TRBV7-2 and TRBJ1-2; D is undetermined. Germline CDR1 is SGHTA and CDR2 is FQGNSA. Trimming took off 5 bases at V and 0 bases at J, with 10 bases between the two ends. CDR3 length equals 14 residues.

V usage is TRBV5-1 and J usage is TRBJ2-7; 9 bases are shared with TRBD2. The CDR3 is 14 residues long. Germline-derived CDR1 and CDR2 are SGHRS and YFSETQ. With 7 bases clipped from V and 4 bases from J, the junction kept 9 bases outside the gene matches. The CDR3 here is CASYSGTSPYEQYF. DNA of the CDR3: TGCGCCAGCTACAGCGGGACTAGCCCGTACGAGCAGTACTTC.

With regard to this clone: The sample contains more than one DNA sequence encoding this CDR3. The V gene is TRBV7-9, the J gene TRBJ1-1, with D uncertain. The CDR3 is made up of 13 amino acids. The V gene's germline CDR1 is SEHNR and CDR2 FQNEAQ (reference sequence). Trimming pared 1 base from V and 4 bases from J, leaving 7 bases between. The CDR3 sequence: CASSLVGSTEAFF. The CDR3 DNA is TGTGCCAGCAGCTTAGTTGGGAGCACTGAAGCTTTCTTT.

CDR3 loop: CATSKIDRGYGYTF. DNA of the CDR3: TGTGCCACCAGCAAAATTGACAGGGGATATGGCTACACCTTC. The chain links TRBV15 to TRBJ1-2, with 8 bases that match TRBD1. This CDR3 has 14 amino acids. V lost 4 bases, J lost 5 bases, and 6 bases stayed unmatched. Germline assignment: CDR1 LNHNV and CDR2 YYDKDF (reference sequence).

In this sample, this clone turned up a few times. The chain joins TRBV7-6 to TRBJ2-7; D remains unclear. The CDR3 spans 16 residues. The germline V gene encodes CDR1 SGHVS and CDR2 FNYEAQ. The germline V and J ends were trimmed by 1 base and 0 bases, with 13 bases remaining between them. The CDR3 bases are TGTGCCAGCAGCTTAGTCGCAGGAACGGACTCCTACGAGCAGTACTTC. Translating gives CASSLVAGTDSYEQYF.

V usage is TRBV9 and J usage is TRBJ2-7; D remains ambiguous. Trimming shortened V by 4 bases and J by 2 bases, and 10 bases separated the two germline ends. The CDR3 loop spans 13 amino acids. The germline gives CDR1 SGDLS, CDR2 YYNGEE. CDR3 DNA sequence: TGTGCCAGCAGCAAGACCGAGACCTACGAGCAGTACTTC. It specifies CASSKTETYEQYF.

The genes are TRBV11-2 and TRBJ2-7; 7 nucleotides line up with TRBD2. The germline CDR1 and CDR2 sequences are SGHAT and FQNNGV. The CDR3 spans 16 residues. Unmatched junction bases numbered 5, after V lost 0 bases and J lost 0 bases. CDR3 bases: TGTGCCAGCAGCTTAGATCTAGCGGCACCCTCCTACGAGCAGTACTTC. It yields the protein CASSLDLAAPSYEQYF.

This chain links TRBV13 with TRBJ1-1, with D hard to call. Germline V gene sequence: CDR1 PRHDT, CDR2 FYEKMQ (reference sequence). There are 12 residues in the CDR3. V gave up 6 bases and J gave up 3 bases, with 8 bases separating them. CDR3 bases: TGTGCCAGCAGTGTATGGGACACTGAAGCTTTCTTT. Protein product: CASSVWDTEAFF. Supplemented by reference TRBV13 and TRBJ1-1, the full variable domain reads AAGVIQSPRHLIKEKRETATLKCYPIPRHDTVYWYQQGPGQDPQFLISFYEKMQSDKGSIPDRFSAQQFSDYHSELNMSSLELGDSALYFCASSVWDTEAFFGQGTRLTVV.

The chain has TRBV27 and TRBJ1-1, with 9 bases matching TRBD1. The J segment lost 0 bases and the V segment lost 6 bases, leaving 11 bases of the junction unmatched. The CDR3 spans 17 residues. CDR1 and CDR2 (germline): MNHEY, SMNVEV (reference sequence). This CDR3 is CASRPYPGQGLNTEAFF. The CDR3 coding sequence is TGTGCCAGCAGGCCATACCCGGGACAGGGCTTGAACACTGAAGCTTTCTTT.

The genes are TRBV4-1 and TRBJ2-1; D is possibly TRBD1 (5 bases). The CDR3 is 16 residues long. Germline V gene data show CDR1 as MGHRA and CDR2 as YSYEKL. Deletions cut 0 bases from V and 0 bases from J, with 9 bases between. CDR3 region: CASSQDQGISYNEQFF. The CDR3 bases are TGCGCCAGCAGCCAAGATCAGGGAATCTCCTACAATGAGCAGTTCTTC.

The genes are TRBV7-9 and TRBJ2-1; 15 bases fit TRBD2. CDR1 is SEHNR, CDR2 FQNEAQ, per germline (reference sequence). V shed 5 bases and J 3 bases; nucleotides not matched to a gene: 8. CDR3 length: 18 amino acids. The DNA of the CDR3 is TGTGCCAGCAGCCCCCCCGGGACTAGCGGGAGGAACTACAATGAGCAGTTCTTC. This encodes CASSPPGTSGRNYNEQFF.